The 30 T cell receptor beta chains listed next were all sequenced from one sample in a study of T cell changes during pregnancy in multiple sclerosis. The method was immunoSEQ multiplex PCR; TCRdb's version includes in-frame clones alone and lacks a portion of them. The data hold tens of thousands of clones, with 75% to 95% observed a single time. The sample was peripheral blood, taken after pregnancy. Every receptor here comes from a female donor in good health, enrolled as a control in a pregnancy study.

This clone was seen more than once but under ten times. The chain couples TRBV7-2 to TRBJ1-5, with TRBD1 as a possible D gene (5 bases). Germline V CDR1 and CDR2: SGHTA, FQGNSA. The CDR3 is 12 amino acids. The V end lost 2 bases, the J end lost 6 bases, and 5 bases lay between the germline ends. Here the CDR3 reads CASSLRGQPQHF. The CDR3 coding sequence is TGTGCCAGCAGCTTAAGGGGTCAGCCCCAGCATTTT.

This rearrangement joins TRBV5-1 to TRBJ2-6; D is possibly TRBD2 (6 bases). Per the germline V gene, CDR1 is SGHRS and CDR2 is YFSETQ. The CDR3 sequence is 17 residues long. The V gene lost 4 bases and the J gene lost 4 bases, with 18 bases spanning the gap. The CDR3: CASSAGPGVGGANVLTF. DNA of the CDR3: TGCGCCAGCAGCGCCGGCCCGGGGGTAGGAGGGGCCAACGTCCTGACTTTC.

The chain has TRBV7-2 and TRBJ1-1, with 8 positions matching TRBD1. The CDR3 is 13 residues long. V was pared by 4 bases and J by 11 bases, with 9 bases of the junction left unmatched. Germline CDR1 is SGHTA and CDR2 is FQGNSA. The CDR3 region has the DNA TGTGCCAGCAGCTACTCCCAGGGGGCGGATGCTTTCTTT. This sequence encodes CASSYSQGADAFF.

This clone appeared a single time. The chain has TRBV7-6 and TRBJ1-5; 9 bases are shared with TRBD1. V dropped 4 bases and J dropped 6; count of bases not matched to a gene: 4. There are 14 residues in the CDR3. Germline assignment: CDR1 SGHVS and CDR2 FNYEAQ. The CDR3 here is CASSSTGGSQPQHF. CDR3 DNA sequence: TGTGCCAGCAGCTCAACAGGGGGCAGTCAGCCCCAGCATTTT. Complete variable domain (other parts from reference TRBV7-6 and TRBJ1-5): GAGVSQSPRYKVTKRGQDVALRCDPISGHVSLYWYRQALGQGPEFLTYFNYEAQQDKSGLPNDRFSAERPEGSISTLTIQRTEQRDSAMYRCASSSTGGSQPQHFGDGTRLSIL.

The chain couples TRBV11-2 to TRBJ1-2; D is uncertain. This CDR3 has 11 amino acids. V was pared by 6 bases and J by 6 bases, with 8 bases between. Germline V gene lookup returns CDR1 SGHAT and CDR2 FQNNGV. The CDR3 reads CASRGSNGYTF. The CDR3 coding sequence is TGTGCCAGCAGGGGCTCGAATGGCTACACCTTC.

The rearrangement uses TRBV29-1 and TRBJ1-1, with TRBD1 matching 10 bases. V was clipped by 6 bases and J by 6 bases; unmatched bases: 4. The CDR3 runs 12 residues. CDR1 is SQVTM, CDR2 ANQGSEA, per germline. CDR3 sequence (DNA): TGCAGCGTCTCGGGACAGGGGCCTGAAGCTTTCTTT. Translating it yields CSVSGQGPEAFF.

The CDR3 DNA reads as TGTGCCAGCAGTTTAACGCCCAGGGTAGGAGAAAAACTGTTTTTT. Its translation is CASSLTPRVGEKLFF. The gene calls are TRBV27 and TRBJ1-4, with D possibly TRBD1 on 5 matching bases. The CDR3 is made up of 15 amino acids. Germline lookup yields CDR1 MNHEY and CDR2 SMNVEV (reference sequence). Trimming shortened V by 2 bases and J by 8 bases, and 15 bases separated the two germline ends.

The chain joins TRBV4-1 to TRBJ1-6; D unresolved. This CDR3 has 16 residues. Trimming took 1 base from V and 2 from J, leaving 9 bases between them. CDR1 MGHRA and CDR2 YSYEKL come from the germline V gene. As DNA, the CDR3 is TGCGCCAGCAGCCAAGGAACGGTGGCCTATAATTCACCCCTCCACTTT. Encoded protein: CASSQGTVAYNSPLHF.

This rearrangement joins TRBV27 to TRBJ1-6, with D hard to call. The CDR3 has 16 amino acids. V lost 0 bases, J lost 1 base, and 7 bases lay in between. Germline lookup yields CDR1 MNHEY and CDR2 SMNVEV (reference sequence). This CDR3 reads CASSLSTVSYNSPLHF. The CDR3 DNA reads as TGTGCCAGCAGTTTATCCACAGTGTCCTATAATTCACCCCTCCACTTT.

V gene TRBV7-2 combines with J gene TRBJ2-7, with TRBD1 as a possible D gene (5 bases). This CDR3 is built from 14 residues. Looked up from germline, CDR1 is SGHTA and CDR2 is FQGNSA. The germline V and J ends were trimmed by 6 bases and 2 bases, with 14 bases remaining between them. The CDR3: CASSQRGQAYEQYF. The CDR3, as DNA: TGTGCCAGCAGTCAAAGGGGCCAAGCCTACGAGCAGTACTTC.

A single count supports this clone. The DNA of the CDR3 is TGTGCCACCAGCAGAGAGGGCGCCTATAGCAATCAGCCCCAGCATTTT. It encodes CATSREGAYSNQPQHF. The chain has TRBV15 and TRBJ1-5; unclear D gene. V was shortened by 0 bases and J by 0 bases, with 9 bases between the two germline ends. CDR1 and CDR2 from the germline V gene are LNHNV and YYDKDF (reference sequence). The CDR3 has 16 amino acids.

This clone was seen a single time. This rearrangement joins TRBV19 to TRBJ2-7; D possibly corresponds to TRBD1 (6 bases). This CDR3 comprises 13 residues. The germline V gene has CDR1 LNHDA and CDR2 SQIVND (reference sequence). The V gene lost 5 bases and the J gene lost 3 bases, with 11 bases spanning the gap. The CDR3 DNA sequence: TGTGCCAGTAGTCTCGGACAGATCTACGAGCAGTACTTC. Its protein is CASSLGQIYEQYF.

V is TRBV10-3 and J is TRBJ1-2; TRBD1 might be the D (5 bases). CDR3 size: 15 residues. The germline V and J ends were trimmed by 2 bases and 5 bases, with 15 bases remaining between them. Germline V gene lookup returns CDR1 ENHRY and CDR2 SYGVKD. CDR3 protein: CAISEHVSAGYGYTF. CDR3 sequence (DNA): TGTGCCATCAGTGAGCACGTCTCCGCAGGGTATGGCTACACCTTC.

In its sample, this clone was seen once. V gene TRBV5-1 combines with J gene TRBJ2-2; 7 positions match TRBD1. The CDR3 length is 15 residues. After removal of 4 bases from V and 5 bases from J, the junction contained 8 bases not matched to a gene. CDR1 is SGHRS, CDR2 YFSETQ, per germline. The DNA of the CDR3 is TGCGCCAGCAGCCCAACAGGGGAAGAAACCGGGGAGCTGTTTTTT. Translating it yields CASSPTGEETGELFF.

CDR3 in DNA: TGTGCCAGCAGCGCCCGGGGACAGTCTGGAGGCTACACCTTC. It is translated as CASSARGQSGGYTF. The V and J genes are TRBV9 and TRBJ1-2, with 7 positions matching TRBD1. This CDR3 region has 14 residues. Looked up from germline, CDR1 is SGDLS and CDR2 is YYNGEE. Losses at the gene ends were 3 bases for V and 8 bases for J; bases not matched to a gene: 10. Complete variable domain (other parts from reference TRBV9 and TRBJ1-2): DSGVTQTPKHLITATGQRVTLRCSPRSGDLSVYWYQQSLDQGLQFLIQYYNGEERAKGNILERFSAQQFPDLHSELNLSSLELGDSALYFCASSARGQSGGYTFGSGTRLTVV.

The V gene is TRBV19, the J gene TRBJ2-1, with a tentative D call TRBD1 (6 bases). Deletions cut 3 bases from V and 7 bases from J, with 7 bases between. This CDR3 spans 12 amino acids. Germline CDR1 reads LNHDA; CDR2 reads SQIVND (reference sequence). This chain's CDR3 is CASSIGTNEQFF. CDR3 sequence (DNA): TGTGCCAGTAGTATTGGGACAAATGAGCAGTTCTTC.

V and J are TRBV18 and TRBJ2-2; D might be TRBD2 (5 bases). Germline V gives CDR1 KGHSH, CDR2 LQKENI. Trimming took 2 bases from V and 6 from J, leaving 10 bases between them. The CDR3 consists of 14 residues. CDR3 in amino acids: CASSPSTIPGELFF. In DNA, the CDR3 is TGTGCCAGCTCACCATCGACTATTCCCGGGGAGCTGTTTTTT. The entire variable domain, with the rest obtained from reference TRBV18 and TRBJ2-2, is as follows: NAGVMQNPRHLVRRRGQEARLRCSPMKGHSHVYWYRQLPEEGLKFMVYLQKENIIDESGMPKERFSAEFPKEGPSILRIQQVVRGDSAAYFCASSPSTIPGELFFGEGSRLTVL.

The chain is built from TRBV9 and TRBJ2-7, with 9 bases lining up with TRBD1. J gave up 3 bases and V 2 bases, and 3 bases lay outside the gene matches. The CDR3 loop spans 14 amino acids. The germline V gene encodes CDR1 SGDLS and CDR2 YYNGEE. The DNA for the CDR3 is TGTGCCAGCAGCGTTGGACAGGGGCGCTACGAGCAGTACTTC. Its protein is CASSVGQGRYEQYF.

The chain has TRBV9 and TRBJ2-1; 7 bases match TRBD2. The CDR3 length is 13 residues. The germline V gene encodes CDR1 SGDLS and CDR2 YYNGEE. The junction had 5 bases not matched to a gene; V was cut back by 1 base and J by 10 bases. CDR3 DNA sequence: TGTGCCAGCAGCGTACAACCGGGACTAGAGCAGTTCTTC. Protein product: CASSVQPGLEQFF. The full variable domain, its missing parts supplied by reference TRBV9 and TRBJ2-1, is DSGVTQTPKHLITATGQRVTLRCSPRSGDLSVYWYQQSLDQGLQFLIQYYNGEERAKGNILERFSAQQFPDLHSELNLSSLELGDSALYFCASSVQPGLEQFFGPGTRLTVL.

This chain uses TRBV4-1 with TRBJ2-1, with TRBD1 matching 7 bases. This CDR3 is built from 15 residues. J lost 3 bases, V lost 1 base, and 3 bases had no gene match. Germline CDR1 reads MGHRA; CDR2 reads YSYEKL. Here the CDR3 reads CASSQGQGIYNEQFF. CDR3 nucleotides: TGCGCCAGCAGCCAAGGACAGGGTATCTACAATGAGCAGTTCTTC.

The chain joins TRBV7-8 to TRBJ2-1; TRBD2 matches 9 bases. The CDR3 sequence is 13 residues long. Germline CDR1 and CDR2: SGHVS and FQNEAQ. V was pared by 5 bases and J by 10 bases, with 6 bases of the junction left unmatched. The CDR3 coding sequence is TGTGCCAGCAGCCCCAATAGCGGGGGAGAGCAGTTCTTC. Its protein product is CASSPNSGGEQFF.

The J gene is TRBJ1-5, the V gene TRBV7-9; TRBD1 matches 9 bases. Germline V lookup: CDR1 SEHNR, CDR2 FQNEAQ (reference sequence). The V segment lost 5 bases and the J segment 3 bases; nucleotides outside the gene matches: 5. The CDR3 sequence is 15 residues long. CDR3 amino acids: CASSPTGGLNQPQHF. CDR3 sequence (DNA): TGTGCCAGCAGCCCCACAGGGGGCCTCAATCAGCCCCAGCATTTT.

This chain joins TRBV7-2 and TRBJ1-6, with D uncertain. Trimming stripped 5 bases from V and 7 bases from J, with 9 bases between. The CDR3 sequence is 13 residues long. The V gene's germline CDR1 is SGHTA and CDR2 FQGNSA. CDR3 nucleotide sequence: TGTGCCAGCAGCCAACAATTCAATTCACCCCTCCACTTT. Its translation is CASSQQFNSPLHF.

The chain employs TRBV6-5 and TRBJ2-2; 8 bases map to TRBD2. The CDR3 length is 13 residues. Germline CDR1 and CDR2: MNHEY and SVGAGI. Trimming cost V 5 bases and J 5 bases; bases outside gene matches: 1. The CDR3 DNA follows: TGTGCCAGCAGTCGGGGGGGAACCGGGGAGCTGTTTTTT. It encodes CASSRGGTGELFF.

The chain uses TRBV14 and TRBJ1-2; perhaps TRBD1 as D (5 bases). Germline lookup yields CDR1 SGHDN and CDR2 FVKESK. V was cut by 0 bases and J by 8 bases, with 16 bases left in between. The CDR3 spans 15 residues. The CDR3 DNA follows: TGTGCCAGCAGCCAAGACCGCCCCAGGGCGCGGGGCTACACCTTC. Encoded protein: CASSQDRPRARGYTF.

The rearrangement joins TRBV10-3 to TRBJ1-2; 9 bases map to TRBD1. The trim removed 0 bases at V and 9 bases at J, leaving 5 bases unmatched. Germline V gives CDR1 ENHRY, CDR2 SYGVKD. The CDR3 loop spans 14 amino acids. The CDR3 sequence: CAISESTGGASYTF. DNA of the CDR3: TGTGCCATCAGTGAGTCTACAGGGGGCGCAAGCTACACCTTC.

The CDR3 reads CASSLIAVTGELFF. CDR3 nucleotide sequence: TGTGCCAGCAGCTTAATAGCGGTCACCGGGGAGCTGTTTTTT. V usage is TRBV7-9 and J usage is TRBJ2-2; a weak D match, TRBD2 (6 bases). V lost 2 bases and J lost 4, with 8 bases in between. The CDR3 consists of 14 residues. Per the germline V gene, CDR1 is SEHNR and CDR2 is FQNEAQ (reference sequence).

The J gene is TRBJ1-2, the V gene TRBV7-9; the D gene is possibly TRBD1 (5 bases). V lost 1 base and J lost 4, with 10 bases in between. The CDR3 covers 14 residues. Germline CDR1 SEHNR, CDR2 FQNEAQ (reference sequence). The chain's CDR3 is CASSLGGDLYGYTF. In DNA form, the CDR3 reads TGTGCCAGCAGCTTAGGCGGGGACCTCTATGGCTACACCTTC.

The genes are TRBV13 and TRBJ2-7; weak D call: TRBD2 (6 bases). Trimming took off 3 bases at V and 1 base at J, with 13 bases between the two ends. Germline V gene sequence: CDR1 PRHDT, CDR2 FYEKMQ (reference sequence). The CDR3 covers 15 residues. CDR3 sequence reads: CASSFAASVSYEQYF. The CDR3 DNA sequence: TGTGCCAGCAGCTTCGCGGCTAGCGTATCCTACGAGCAGTACTTC. Full variable domain (outside the CDR3, taken from reference TRBV13 and TRBJ2-7): AAGVIQSPRHLIKEKRETATLKCYPIPRHDTVYWYQQGPGQDPQFLISFYEKMQSDKGSIPDRFSAQQFSDYHSELNMSSLELGDSALYFCASSFAASVSYEQYFGPGTRLTVT.

The CDR3, as DNA: TGTGCCAGCTCACCCCTAGCGGGGGACAATGAGCAGTTCTTC. Amino acid sequence: CASSPLAGDNEQFF. The chain joins TRBV18 to TRBJ2-1; 10 nucleotides align to TRBD2. Germline V lookup: CDR1 KGHSH, CDR2 LQKENI. The J segment lost 5 bases and the V segment lost 3 bases, leaving 1 base of the junction unmatched. The CDR3 length is 14 residues.